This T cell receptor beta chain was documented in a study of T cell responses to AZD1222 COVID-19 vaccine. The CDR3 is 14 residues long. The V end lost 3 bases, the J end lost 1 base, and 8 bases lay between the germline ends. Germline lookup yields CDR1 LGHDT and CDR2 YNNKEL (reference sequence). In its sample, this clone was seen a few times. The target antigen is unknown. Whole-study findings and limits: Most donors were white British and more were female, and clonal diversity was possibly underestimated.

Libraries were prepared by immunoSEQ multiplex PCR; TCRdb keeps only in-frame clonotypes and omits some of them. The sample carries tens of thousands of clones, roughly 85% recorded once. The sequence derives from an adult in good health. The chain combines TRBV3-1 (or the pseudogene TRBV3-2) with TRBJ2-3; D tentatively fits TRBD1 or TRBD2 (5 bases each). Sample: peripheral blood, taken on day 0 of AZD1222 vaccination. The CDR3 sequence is CASSQRDGTDTQYF. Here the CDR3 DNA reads TGTGCCAGCAGCCAGAGGGACGGCACAGATACGCAGTATTTT.